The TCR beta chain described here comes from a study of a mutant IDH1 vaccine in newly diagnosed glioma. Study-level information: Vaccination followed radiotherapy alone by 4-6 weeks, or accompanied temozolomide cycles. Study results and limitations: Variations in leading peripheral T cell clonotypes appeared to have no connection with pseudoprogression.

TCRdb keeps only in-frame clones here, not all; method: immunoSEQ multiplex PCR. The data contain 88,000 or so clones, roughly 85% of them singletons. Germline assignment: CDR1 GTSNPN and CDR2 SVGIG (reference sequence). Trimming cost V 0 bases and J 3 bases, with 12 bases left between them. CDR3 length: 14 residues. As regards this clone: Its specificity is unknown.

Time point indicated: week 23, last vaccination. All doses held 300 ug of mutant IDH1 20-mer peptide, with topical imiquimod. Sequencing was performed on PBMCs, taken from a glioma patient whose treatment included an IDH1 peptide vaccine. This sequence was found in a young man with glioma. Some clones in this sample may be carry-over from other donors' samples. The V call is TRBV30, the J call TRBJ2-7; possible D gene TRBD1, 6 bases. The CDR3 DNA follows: TGTGCCTGGAGTGTAAGGGGGACGGGCTACGAGCAGTACTTC. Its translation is CAWSVRGTGYEQYF.